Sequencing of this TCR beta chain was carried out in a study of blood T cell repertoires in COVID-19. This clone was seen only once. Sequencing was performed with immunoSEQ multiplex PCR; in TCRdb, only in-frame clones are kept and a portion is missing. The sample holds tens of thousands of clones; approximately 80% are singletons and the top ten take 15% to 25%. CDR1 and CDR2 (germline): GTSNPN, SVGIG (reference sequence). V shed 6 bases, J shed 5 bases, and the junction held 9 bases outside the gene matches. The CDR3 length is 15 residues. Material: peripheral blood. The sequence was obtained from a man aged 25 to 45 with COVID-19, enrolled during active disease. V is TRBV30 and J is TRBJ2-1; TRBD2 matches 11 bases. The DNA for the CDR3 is TGTGCCTGCCGAAGCTTAGCGGGGGGGGACAATGAGCAGTTCTTC. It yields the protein CACRSLAGGDNEQFF.